Listed below are T cell receptor beta chains from one sample, sequenced in a study of T cell changes during pregnancy in multiple sclerosis. The method was immunoSEQ multiplex PCR; TCRdb's version includes in-frame clones alone and lacks a portion of them. The sample lists 20,000 to 30,000 clones, around 87% occurring once. Sequencing was performed on CD4+ T cells from peripheral blood mononuclear cells, taken in the second trimester of pregnancy. These receptors were taken from a female donor in good health, enrolled as a control in a pregnancy study. Each CDR3 is given with its conserved first and last residue. The D gene is left open where the match is weak. Clone size is stated in some rows and not others, as once, few, many or a class when expanded.

>-|TRBJ2-5|TRBV5-4|-
CASSLPGSLSMETQYF
TGTGCCAGCAGCTTGCCAGGGTCCTTATCTATGGAGACCCAGTACTTC
>TRBD2|TRBJ2-3|TRBV6-6|-
CASSYSQGGTDTQYF
TGTGCCAGCAGTTACTCCCAGGGAGGGACAGATACGCAGTATTTT
>TRBD1|TRBJ2-5|TRBV19|-
CASKDRWEGETQYF
TGTGCCAGTAAGGACAGGTGGGAAGGAGAGACCCAGTACTTC
>-|TRBJ1-2|TRBV5-6|-
CASSPGRGYGYTF
TGTGCCAGCAGCCCGGGTAGGGGGTATGGCTACACCTTC
>-|TRBJ1-6|TRBV6-5|-
CASSRQVPNSPLHF
TGTGCCAGCAGTCGACAGGTTCCTAATTCACCCCTCCACTTT
>-|TRBJ2-2|TRBV15|once
CATSRTGTQTGELFF
TGTGCCACCAGCAGAACCGGGACACAAACCGGGGAGCTGTTTTTT
>TRBD2|TRBJ2-2|TRBV14|-
CASSKTSGRGAGELFF
TGTGCCAGCAGCAAGACTAGCGGGAGGGGTGCCGGGGAGCTGTTTTTT
>-|TRBJ2-5|TRBV27|once
CASSLSLRYQETQYF
TGTGCCAGCAGTTTATCGTTGCGGTACCAAGAGACCCAGTACTTC
>TRBD2|TRBJ2-1|TRBV7-9|-
CASSLPPRLASYNEQFF
TGTGCCAGCAGCCTACCCCCTCGACTAGCCTCCTACAATGAGCAGTTCTTC
>-|TRBJ2-3|TRBV19|-
CASSPGWTDTQYF
TGTGCCAGTAGTCCAGGGTGGACAGATACGCAGTATTTT
>TRBD1|TRBJ2-2|TRBV6-6|-
CATWGEGAGGELFF
TGTGCCACCTGGGGCGAGGGGGCTGGCGGGGAGCTGTTTTTT
>-|TRBJ2-3|TRBV16|-
CASSQSRASITDTQYF
TGTGCCAGCAGCCAATCGAGGGCCAGCATCACAGATACGCAGTATTTT
>-|TRBJ2-7|TRBV6-5|-
CASSYSSLGGNYEQYF
TGTGCCAGCAGTTACTCTTCTTTGGGCGGGAACTACGAGCAGTACTTC
>-|TRBJ1-1|TRBV28|-
CASGTRHAEAFF
TGTGCCAGCGGGACTCGACACGCTGAAGCTTTCTTT
>-|TRBJ2-3|TRBV27|-
CASSRRDGQLGYTQYF
TGTGCCAGCAGTCGGCGGGACGGACAATTGGGATATACGCAGTATTTT
>TRBD1|TRBJ2-1|TRBV28|-
CASSPYGTGKNNEQFF
TGTGCCAGCAGTCCCTACGGGACAGGGAAAAACAATGAGCAGTTCTTC
>-|TRBJ1-3|TRBV2|-
CASTYGVSGNTIYF
TGTGCCAGCACCTACGGGGTCTCTGGAAACACCATATATTTT
>-|TRBJ1-4|TRBV7-9|-
CASSTEEVHEKLFF
TGTGCCAGCAGCACAGAGGAGGTTCATGAAAAACTGTTTTTT
>-|TRBJ1-5|TRBV27|-
CASSLYQGSNQPQHF
TGTGCCAGCAGTTTATATCAGGGAAGCAATCAGCCCCAGCATTTT
>-|TRBJ1-4|TRBV5-4|-
CASSPGDRGDEKLFF
TGTGCCAGCAGCCCCGGGGATCGGGGGGATGAAAAACTGTTTTTT
>TRBD2|TRBJ2-5|TRBV5-4|-
CASTLTAGDATQYF
TGTGCCAGCACCTTAACGGCGGGAGACGCGACCCAGTACTTC
>-|TRBJ1-5|TRBV7-8|-
CASSHAGDQPQHF
TGTGCCAGCAGCCACGCGGGGGATCAGCCCCAGCATTTT
>TRBD1|TRBJ1-5|TRBV2|once
CASIQDRGGQPQHF
TGTGCCAGCATCCAAGACAGGGGAGGCCAGCCCCAGCATTTT
>TRBD1|TRBJ2-7|TRBV5-1|-
CASSKENTGTGEQYF
TGCGCCAGCAGCAAGGAGAATACCGGGACAGGCGAGCAGTACTTC
>-|TRBJ1-1|TRBV19|-
CASSRTRKNTEAFF
TGTGCCAGTAGTCGGACAAGAAAGAACACTGAAGCTTTCTTT
>-|TRBJ1-2|TRBV4-3|-
CASSQDLAQGHYGYTF
TGCGCCAGCAGCCAAGATCTGGCGCAGGGGCACTATGGCTACACCTTC
>-|TRBJ1-1|TRBV5-6|-
CASSFKFNSQGNTEAFF
TGTGCCAGCAGCTTTAAGTTTAACAGTCAGGGAAACACTGAAGCTTTCTTT
>-|TRBJ2-5|TRBV7-6|-
CASSPTGSQETQYF
TGTGCCAGCAGCCCCACGGGAAGTCAAGAGACCCAGTACTTC
>TRBD1|TRBJ1-6|TRBV5-1|-
CASARDSSYNSPLHF
TGCGCCAGCGCTCGGGACAGCTCCTATAATTCACCCCTCCACTTT
>TRBD2|TRBJ2-5|TRBV5-1|-
CASSLALPLAGEETQYF
TGCGCCAGCAGCTTGGCGCTCCCTTTAGCGGGAGAGGAGACCCAGTACTTC
>TRBD2|TRBJ2-5|TRBV6-1|-
CASSGGLAGFQETQYF
TGTGCCAGCAGTGGGGGACTAGCGGGGTTCCAAGAGACCCAGTACTTC
>-|TRBJ2-5|TRBV10-3|-
CAISVSSPPQETQYF
TGTGCCATCAGTGTGTCTAGCCCCCCCCAAGAGACCCAGTACTTC
>TRBD1|TRBJ2-7|TRBV7-9|few
CASSLASQGNHEQYF
TGTGCCAGCAGCTTAGCGTCACAGGGGAATCACGAGCAGTACTTC
>TRBD2|TRBJ2-1|TRBV5-1|-
CASSSLAGGHHEQFF
TGCGCCAGCAGCTCTCTAGCGGGGGGTCATCATGAGCAGTTCTTC
>TRBD1|TRBJ1-1|TRBV28|-
CASNNRGLNTEAFF
TGTGCCAGCAATAACAGGGGTCTGAACACTGAAGCTTTCTTT
>TRBD1|TRBJ1-6|TRBV28|-
CASSLPDRGWENSPLHF
TGTGCCAGCAGTTTACCTGACAGGGGATGGGAGAATTCACCCCTCCACTTT
>-|TRBJ2-7|TRBV18|-
CASSLETTYEQYF
TGTGCCAGCTCACTAGAGACAACCTACGAGCAGTACTTC
>-|TRBJ1-1|TRBV5-1|-
CASSRGGGYTEAFF
TGCGCCAGCAGCCGCGGGGGAGGATACACTGAAGCTTTCTTT
>-|TRBJ1-6|TRBV6-5|once
CASSYSRHLNSPLHF
TGTGCCAGCAGTTACTCGAGACACCTTAATTCACCCCTCCACTTT
>-|TRBJ2-3|TRBV9|-
CASSVGPSGSTDTQYF
TGTGCCAGCAGCGTCGGACCGTCGGGGAGCACAGATACGCAGTATTTT
>-|TRBJ2-3|TRBV7-3|-
CASSLGPHPRETQYF
TGTGCCAGCAGCTTAGGACCCCATCCCCGGGAGACGCAGTATTTT
>-|TRBJ2-1|TRBV5-1|-
CASRSPIGGARDRGEQFF
TGCGCCAGCAGGAGCCCGATAGGGGGGGCGCGGGACCGCGGTGAGCAGTTCTTC
>-|TRBJ1-3|TRBV2|few
CASSEGGSSGNTIYF
TGTGCCAGCAGTGAGGGGGGGAGCTCTGGAAACACCATATATTTT
>-|TRBJ1-3|TRBV4-2|-
CASSQGVSEQGGNTIYF
TGTGCCAGCAGCCAAGGGGTCTCGGAACAGGGCGGAAACACCATATATTTT
>TRBD1|TRBJ1-5|TRBV30|once
CAWSTGVGNQPQHF
TGTGCCTGGAGTACAGGGGTCGGCAATCAGCCCCAGCATTTT
>-|TRBJ1-2|TRBV5-1|-
CASSLGVSGYTF
TGCGCCAGCAGCTTGGGAGTTTCTGGCTACACCTTC
>-|TRBJ2-5|TRBV5-1|few
CASSLELPVQETQYF
TGCGCCAGCAGCTTGGAACTTCCCGTTCAAGAGACCCAGTACTTC
>-|TRBJ1-2|TRBV7-8|-
CASSPGSSYGYTF
TGTGCCAGCAGCCCCGGGTCTTCCTATGGCTACACCTTC
>-|TRBJ2-3|TRBV7-6|-
CASSDTTSTYPSTDTQYF
TGTGCCAGCAGCGACACGACATCGACATATCCTAGCACAGATACGCAGTATTTT
>TRBD1|TRBJ1-4|TRBV25-1|-
CASSLLQGSREKLFF
TGTGCCAGCAGTCTCTTACAGGGGAGTCGGGAAAAACTGTTTTTT
>-|TRBJ2-2|TRBV18|-
CASSAQRVRELFF
TGTGCCAGCTCCGCCCAGCGGGTGCGGGAGCTGTTTTTT
>-|TRBJ2-7|TRBV5-1|-
CASSRDGGYEQYF
TGCGCCAGCAGCCGGGACGGGGGCTACGAGCAGTACTTC
>TRBD2|TRBJ2-3|TRBV4-2|-
CASSQDWKAGGLATDTQYF
TGTGCCAGCAGCCAAGATTGGAAGGCGGGAGGGTTGGCCACAGATACGCAGTATTTT